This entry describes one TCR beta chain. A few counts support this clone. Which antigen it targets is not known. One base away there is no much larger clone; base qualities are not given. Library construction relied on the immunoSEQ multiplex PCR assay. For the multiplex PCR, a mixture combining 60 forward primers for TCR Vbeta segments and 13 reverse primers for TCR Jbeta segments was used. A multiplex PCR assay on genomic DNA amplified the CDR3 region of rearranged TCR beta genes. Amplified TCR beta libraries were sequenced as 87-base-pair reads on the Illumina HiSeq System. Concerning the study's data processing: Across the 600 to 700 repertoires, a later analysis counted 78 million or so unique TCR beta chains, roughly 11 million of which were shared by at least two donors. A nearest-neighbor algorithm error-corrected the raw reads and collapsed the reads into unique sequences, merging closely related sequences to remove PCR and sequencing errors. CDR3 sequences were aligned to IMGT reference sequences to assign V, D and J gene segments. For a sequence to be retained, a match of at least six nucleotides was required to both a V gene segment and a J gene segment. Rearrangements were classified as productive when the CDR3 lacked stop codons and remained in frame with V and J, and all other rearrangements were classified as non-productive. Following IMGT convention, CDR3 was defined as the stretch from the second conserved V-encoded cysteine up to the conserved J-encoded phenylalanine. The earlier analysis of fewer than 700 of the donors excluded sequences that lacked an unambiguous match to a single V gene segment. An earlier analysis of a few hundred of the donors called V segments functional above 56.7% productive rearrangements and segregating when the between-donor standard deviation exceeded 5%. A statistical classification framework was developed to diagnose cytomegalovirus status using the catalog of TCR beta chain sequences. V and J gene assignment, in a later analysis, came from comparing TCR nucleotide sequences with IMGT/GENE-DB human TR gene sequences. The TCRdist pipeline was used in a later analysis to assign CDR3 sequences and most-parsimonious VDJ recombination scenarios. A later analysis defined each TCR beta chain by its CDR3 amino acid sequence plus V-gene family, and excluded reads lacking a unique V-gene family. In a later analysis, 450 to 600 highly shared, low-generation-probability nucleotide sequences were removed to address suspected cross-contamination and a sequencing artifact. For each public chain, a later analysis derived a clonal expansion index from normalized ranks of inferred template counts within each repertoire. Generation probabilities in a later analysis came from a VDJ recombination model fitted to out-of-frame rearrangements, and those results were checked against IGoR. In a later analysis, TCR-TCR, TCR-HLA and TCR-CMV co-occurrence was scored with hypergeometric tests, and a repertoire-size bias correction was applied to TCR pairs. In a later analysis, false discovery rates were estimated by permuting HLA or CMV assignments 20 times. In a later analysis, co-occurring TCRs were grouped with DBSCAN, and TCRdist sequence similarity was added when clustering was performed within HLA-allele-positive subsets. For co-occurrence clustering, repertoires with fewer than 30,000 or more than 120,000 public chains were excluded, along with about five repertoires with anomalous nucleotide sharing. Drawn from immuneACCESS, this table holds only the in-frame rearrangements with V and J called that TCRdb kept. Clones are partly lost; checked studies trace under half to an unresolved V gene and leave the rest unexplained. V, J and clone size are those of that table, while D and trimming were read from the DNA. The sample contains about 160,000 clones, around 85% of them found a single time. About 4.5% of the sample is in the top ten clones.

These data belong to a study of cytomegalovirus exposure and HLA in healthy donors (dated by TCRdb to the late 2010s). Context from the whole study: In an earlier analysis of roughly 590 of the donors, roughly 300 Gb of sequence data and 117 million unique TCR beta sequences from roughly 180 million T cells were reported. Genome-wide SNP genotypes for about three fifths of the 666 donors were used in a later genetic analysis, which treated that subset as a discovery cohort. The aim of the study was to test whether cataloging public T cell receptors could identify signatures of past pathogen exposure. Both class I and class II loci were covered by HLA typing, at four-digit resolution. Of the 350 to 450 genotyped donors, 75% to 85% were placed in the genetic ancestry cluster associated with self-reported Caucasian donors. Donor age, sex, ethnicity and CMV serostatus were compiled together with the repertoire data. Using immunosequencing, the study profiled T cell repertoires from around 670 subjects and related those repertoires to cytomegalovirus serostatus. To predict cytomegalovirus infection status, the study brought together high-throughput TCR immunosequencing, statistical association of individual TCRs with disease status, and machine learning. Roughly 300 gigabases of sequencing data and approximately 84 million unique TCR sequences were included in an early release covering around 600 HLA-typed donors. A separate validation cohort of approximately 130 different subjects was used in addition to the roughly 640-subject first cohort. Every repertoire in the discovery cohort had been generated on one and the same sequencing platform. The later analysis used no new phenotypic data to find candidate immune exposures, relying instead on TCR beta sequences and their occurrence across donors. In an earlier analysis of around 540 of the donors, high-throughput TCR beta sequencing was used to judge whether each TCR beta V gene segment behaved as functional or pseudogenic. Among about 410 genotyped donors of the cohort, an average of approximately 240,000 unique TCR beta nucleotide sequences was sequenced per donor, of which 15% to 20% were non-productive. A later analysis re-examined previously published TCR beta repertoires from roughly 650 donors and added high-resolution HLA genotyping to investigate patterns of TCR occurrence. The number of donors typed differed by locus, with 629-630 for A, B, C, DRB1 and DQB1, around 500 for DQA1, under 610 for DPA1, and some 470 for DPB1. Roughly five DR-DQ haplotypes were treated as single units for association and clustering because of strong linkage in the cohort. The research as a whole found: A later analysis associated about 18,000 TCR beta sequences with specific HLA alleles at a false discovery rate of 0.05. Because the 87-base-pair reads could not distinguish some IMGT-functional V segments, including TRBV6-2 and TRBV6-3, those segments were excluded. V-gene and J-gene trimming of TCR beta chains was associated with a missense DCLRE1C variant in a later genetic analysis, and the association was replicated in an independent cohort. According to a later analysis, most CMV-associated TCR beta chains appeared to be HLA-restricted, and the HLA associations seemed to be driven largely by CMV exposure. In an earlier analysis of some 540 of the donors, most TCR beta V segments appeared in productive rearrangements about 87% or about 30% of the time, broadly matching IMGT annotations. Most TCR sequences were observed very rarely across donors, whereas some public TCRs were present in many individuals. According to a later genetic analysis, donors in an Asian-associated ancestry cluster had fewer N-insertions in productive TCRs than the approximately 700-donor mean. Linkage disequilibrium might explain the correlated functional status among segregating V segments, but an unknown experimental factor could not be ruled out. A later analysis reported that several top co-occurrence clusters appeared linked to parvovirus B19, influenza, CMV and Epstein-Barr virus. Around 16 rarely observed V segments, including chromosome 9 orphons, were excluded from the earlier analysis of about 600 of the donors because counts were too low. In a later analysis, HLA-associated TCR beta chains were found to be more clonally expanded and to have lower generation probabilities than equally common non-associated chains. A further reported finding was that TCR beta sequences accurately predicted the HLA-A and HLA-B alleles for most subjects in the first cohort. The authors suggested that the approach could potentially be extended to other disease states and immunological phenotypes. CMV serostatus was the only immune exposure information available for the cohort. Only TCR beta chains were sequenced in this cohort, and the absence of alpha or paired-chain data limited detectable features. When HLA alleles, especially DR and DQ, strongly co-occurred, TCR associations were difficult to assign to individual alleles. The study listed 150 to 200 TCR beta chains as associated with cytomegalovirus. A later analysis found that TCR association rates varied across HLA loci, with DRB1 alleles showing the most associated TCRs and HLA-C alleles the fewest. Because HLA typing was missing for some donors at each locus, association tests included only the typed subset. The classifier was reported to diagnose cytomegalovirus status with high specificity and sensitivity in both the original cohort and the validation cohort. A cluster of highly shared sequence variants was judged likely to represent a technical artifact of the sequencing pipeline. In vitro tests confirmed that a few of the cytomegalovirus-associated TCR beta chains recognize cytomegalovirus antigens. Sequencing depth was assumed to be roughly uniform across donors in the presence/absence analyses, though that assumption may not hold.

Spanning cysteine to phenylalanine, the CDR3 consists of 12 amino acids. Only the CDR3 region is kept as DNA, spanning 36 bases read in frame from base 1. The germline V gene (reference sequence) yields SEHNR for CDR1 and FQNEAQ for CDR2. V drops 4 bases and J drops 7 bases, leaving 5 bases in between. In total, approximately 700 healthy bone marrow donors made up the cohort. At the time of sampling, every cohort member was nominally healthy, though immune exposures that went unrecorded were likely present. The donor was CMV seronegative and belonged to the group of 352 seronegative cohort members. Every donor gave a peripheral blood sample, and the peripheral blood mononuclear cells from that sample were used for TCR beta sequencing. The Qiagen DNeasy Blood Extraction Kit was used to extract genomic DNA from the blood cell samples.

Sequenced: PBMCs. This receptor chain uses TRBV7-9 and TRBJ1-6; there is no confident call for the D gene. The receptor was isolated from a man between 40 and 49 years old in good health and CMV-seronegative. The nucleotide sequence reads TGTGCCAGCAGCTACGAGAATTCACCCCTCCACTTT. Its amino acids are CASSYENSPLHF.